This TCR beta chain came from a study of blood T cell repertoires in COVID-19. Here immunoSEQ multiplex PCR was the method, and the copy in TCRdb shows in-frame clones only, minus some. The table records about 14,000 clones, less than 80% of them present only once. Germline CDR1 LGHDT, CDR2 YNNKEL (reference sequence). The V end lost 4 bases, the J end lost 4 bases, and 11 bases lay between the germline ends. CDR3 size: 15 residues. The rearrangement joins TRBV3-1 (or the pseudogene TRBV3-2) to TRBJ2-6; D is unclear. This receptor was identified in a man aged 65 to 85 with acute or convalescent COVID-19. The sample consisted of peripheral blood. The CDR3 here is CASSPFHTGANVLTF. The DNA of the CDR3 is TGTGCCAGCAGCCCATTTCATACAGGGGCCAACGTCCTGACTTTC.